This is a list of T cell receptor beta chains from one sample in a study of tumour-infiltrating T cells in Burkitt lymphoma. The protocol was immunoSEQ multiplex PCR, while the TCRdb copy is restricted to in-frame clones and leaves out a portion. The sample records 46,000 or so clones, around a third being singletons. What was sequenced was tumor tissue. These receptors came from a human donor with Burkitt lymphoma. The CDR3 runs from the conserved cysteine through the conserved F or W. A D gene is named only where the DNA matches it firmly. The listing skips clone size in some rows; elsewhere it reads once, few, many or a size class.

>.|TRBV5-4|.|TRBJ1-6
CASSLGTVGSPLHF
TGTGCCAGCAGCTTGGGGACAGTAGGATCACCCCTCCACTTT
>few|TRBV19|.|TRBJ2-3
CASSIDLGGTQYF
TGTGCCAGTAGTATAGATCTTGGTGGGACGCAGTATTTT
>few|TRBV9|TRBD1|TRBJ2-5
CASSAVGQGGETQYF
TGTGCCAGCAGCGCCGTCGGACAGGGGGGCGAGACCCAGTACTTC
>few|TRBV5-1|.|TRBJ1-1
CASSHSDRTPYMNTEAFF
TGCGCCAGCAGCCACTCCGACAGGACTCCGTATATGAACACTGAAGCTTTCTTT
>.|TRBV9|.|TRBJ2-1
CASSAAPSRLNEQFF
TGTGCCAGCAGCGCCGCTCCGTCGCGGCTTAATGAACAGTTCTTC
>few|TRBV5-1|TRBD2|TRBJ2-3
CASSLPSGSTDTQYF
TGCGCCAGCAGCTTGCCTAGCGGAAGCACAGATACGCAGTATTTT
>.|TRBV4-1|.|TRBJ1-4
CASSLKSGDEKLFF
TGCGCCAGCAGCCTAAAGTCGGGGGATGAAAAACTGTTTTTT
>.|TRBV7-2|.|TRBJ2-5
CASSLDQGGQETQYF
TGTGCCAGCAGCTTAGACCAGGGAGGTCAAGAGACCCAGTACTTC
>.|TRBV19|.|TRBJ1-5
CASSPSGQRRNQPQHF
TGTGCCAGTAGTCCCTCGGGGCAGCGTCGCAATCAGCCCCAGCATTTT
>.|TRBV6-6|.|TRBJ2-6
CASSYFLSGANVLTF
TGTGCCAGCAGTTACTTCCTCTCTGGGGCCAACGTCCTGACTTTC
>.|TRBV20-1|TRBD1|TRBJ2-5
CIPGGQETQYF
TGCATCCCAGGGGGCCAAGAGACCCAGTACTTC
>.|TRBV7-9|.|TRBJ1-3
CASSLEQLSGNTIYF
TGTGCCAGCAGCTTAGAACAGCTCTCTGGAAACACCATATATTTT
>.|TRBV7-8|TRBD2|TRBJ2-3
CASSPQGEGPDTQYF
TGTGCCAGCAGCCCCCAAGGGGAGGGGCCAGATACGCAGTATTTT
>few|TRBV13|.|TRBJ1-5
CASSLGLSSSNQPQHF
TGTGCCAGCAGCTTAGGTCTTAGCAGTAGCAATCAGCCCCAGCATTTT
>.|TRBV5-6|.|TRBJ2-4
CASSPRGAKNIQYF
TGTGCCAGCAGCCCCAGGGGCGCCAAAAACATTCAGTACTTC
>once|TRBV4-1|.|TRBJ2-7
CASSRGPSYEQYF
TGCGCCAGCAGCCGAGGGCCATCCTACGAGCAGTACTTC
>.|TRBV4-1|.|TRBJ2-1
CASAYKGDGGRNEQFF
TGCGCCAGCGCTTACAAGGGGGACGGGGGGCGGAATGAGCAGTTCTTC